A single TCR beta chain is shown here with its context. The target antigen is unknown. The data derive from a study of shared clonotypes between healthy human individuals. Study-wide results and limits: The donor pool, a small one, limited the genetic and exposure-history diversity represented. Clonotypes shared by all four sorted-subset donors had higher generation probabilities than non-shared clonotypes.

The CDR3 runs 13 residues. The germline V gene has CDR1 SNHLY and CDR2 FYNNEI. J gave up 3 bases and V 11 bases, and 6 bases lay outside the gene matches. The naive CD8 fraction comprised CD45RO-negative cells positively selected for CCR7 and excluded terminally differentiated effector memory CD45RA+ cells. All donors were healthy HIV-negative adults lacking recent acute infections or vaccinations. The deep-level immunoSEQ assay was used. Data came from immunoSEQ multiplex PCR; TCRdb stores just in-frame clones and leaves some out. Among a few hundred thousand clones listed, over 95% were seen once. Sequenced sample: naive CD8+ T cells sorted from blood. The chain is built from TRBV2 and TRBJ2-2; 7 bases align to TRBD1. The TCR comes from a woman younger than 45 in good health. In nucleotides, the CDR3 is TGTGCCTGGGACAGAGGAGACACCGGGGAGCTGTTTTTT. Translating gives CAWDRGDTGELFF.